The clone carrying this T cell receptor (beta chain) showed up just a few times. Its specificity is not known. Germline V gene data show CDR1 as GTSNPN and CDR2 as SVGIG (reference sequence). The V gene end was trimmed by 2 bases and the J gene end by 0 bases; junction bases not matched to a gene: 1. CDR3 length: 14 amino acids. Stimulus-free culture yielded autoproliferating CFSE-dim and non-proliferating CFSE-high T cells, each sequenced separately. Pooled replicate wells came from about 5x10^7 CFSE-labeled PBMCs cultured approximately seven days without stimulus. PBMCs were labeled with approximately 0.53 uM CFSE and cultured without exogenous stimuli. The data were obtained in a study of memory B cells and T cells in multiple sclerosis. Clones were read by immunoSEQ multiplex PCR, and TCRdb kept only the in-frame ones, dropping some. The profile shows about 42,000 clones, roughly 80% of them singletons.

Study-level findings and limits: Compartments had unequal clone-set sizes, affecting shared clonotype counts.

The sequence was obtained from a human donor with multiple sclerosis. The sample was PBMCs from blood kept in culture. V usage is TRBV30 and J usage is TRBJ1-3; 7 bases agree with TRBD1. CDR3 coding DNA: TGTGCCTGGAGTACAGGGGCCTCTGGAAACACCATATATTTT. It is translated as CAWSTGASGNTIYF.